These 32 T cell receptor beta chains were all obtained from the same sample, sequenced in a study of identifying expanded T cells in peripheral blood. The assay was immunoSEQ multiplex PCR, and TCRdb's table has in-frame clones only and misses some. The sample lists approximately 100,000 clones, about 89% occurring once. The sequenced sample consisted of blood. The origin of the receptors is a person aged 18 to 75 in good health.

The chain employs TRBV27 and TRBJ2-5; TRBD2 is a possible D gene (6 bases). Germline V gene data show CDR1 as MNHEY and CDR2 as SMNVEV (reference sequence). The V end lost 1 base, the J end lost 5 bases, and 8 bases lay between the germline ends. The CDR3 length is 13 residues. The CDR3 DNA follows: TGTGCCAGCAGTTTATATCGGGGGGAGACCCAGTACTTC. Translated, it gives CASSLYRGETQYF.

This clone showed up just once. This chain uses TRBV18 with TRBJ2-5; TRBD1 matches at 7 bases. Germline-derived CDR1 and CDR2 are KGHSH and LQKENI. The CDR3 consists of 15 residues. The trim removed 3 bases at V and 6 bases at J, leaving 10 bases unmatched. The CDR3 here is CASSPVGQQRKTQYF. DNA for the CDR3: TGTGCCAGCTCACCCGTGGGACAGCAAAGGAAGACCCAGTACTTC.

The chain joins TRBV5-1 to TRBJ2-5; TRBD1 agrees at 8 bases. The CDR3 sequence is 15 residues long. V shed 4 bases, J shed 5 bases, and the junction held 10 bases outside the gene matches. Germline V lookup: CDR1 SGHRS, CDR2 YFSETQ. CDR3 amino acids: CASSARTGSLETQYF. In DNA form, the CDR3 reads TGCGCCAGCAGCGCCAGGACAGGGTCGTTGGAGACCCAGTACTTC.

J is TRBJ2-2 and V is TRBV4-3; D unclear. This CDR3 has 14 amino acids. Germline V lookup: CDR1 LGHNA, CDR2 YSLEER. Trimming shortened V by 1 base and J by 7 bases, and 10 bases separated the two germline ends. The CDR3 is CASSQVLGIGELFF. The CDR3 DNA follows: TGCGCCAGCAGCCAAGTCTTGGGTATCGGGGAGCTGTTTTTT.

The genes are TRBV27 and TRBJ2-5, with TRBD2 identical over 7 bases. This CDR3 region has 15 residues. The junction had 9 bases not matched to a gene; V was cut back by 3 bases and J by 5 bases. Germline lookup yields CDR1 MNHEY and CDR2 SMNVEV (reference sequence). CDR3 DNA: TGTGCCAGCAGTTTTTTCGCGGGGGTGGGGGAGACCCAGTACTTC. Its translation: CASSFFAGVGETQYF.

This chain connects TRBV2 to TRBJ1-2, with a tentative D call TRBD1 (6 bases). Trimming pared 2 bases from V and 0 bases from J, leaving 16 bases between. This CDR3 spans 17 amino acids. CDR1 SNHLY and CDR2 FYNNEI come from the germline V gene. CDR3 loop: CASSEIRGGPSNYGYTF. In DNA form, the CDR3 reads TGTGCCAGCAGTGAAATAAGGGGGGGTCCATCTAACTATGGCTACACCTTC.

The rearrangement joins TRBV7-2 to TRBJ2-5, with D unclear. Trimming pared 1 base from V and 4 bases from J, leaving 10 bases between. The germline CDR1 and CDR2 sequences are SGHTA and FQGNSA. The CDR3 runs to 14 residues. CDR3 sequence (DNA): TGTGCCAGCAGCTTAGTCACCACGGCAGAGACCCAGTACTTC. Protein: CASSLVTTAETQYF.

The V call is TRBV9, the J call TRBJ1-5; tentative D call: TRBD1 (5 bases). The V gene's germline CDR1 is SGDLS and CDR2 YYNGEE. There are 14 residues in the CDR3. Trimming shortened V by 4 bases and J by 4 bases, and 12 bases separated the two germline ends. In DNA form, the CDR3 reads TGTGCCAGCAGCCCAGGGTTGGGGAATCAGCCCCAGCATTTT. Amino acids: CASSPGLGNQPQHF.

This chain connects TRBV10-3 to TRBJ2-7; perhaps TRBD1 as D (6 bases). Trimming took off 4 bases at V and 2 bases at J, with 12 bases between the two ends. Per germline, CDR1 ENHRY and CDR2 SYGVKD. The CDR3 has 14 amino acids. The CDR3 region is CAISAAQGAYEQYF. The CDR3 DNA reads as TGTGCCATCAGTGCCGCACAGGGTGCCTACGAGCAGTACTTC.

This clone came up once. The rearrangement links TRBV5-1 to TRBJ2-2, with D possibly matching TRBD1 (6 bases). Trimming removed 1 base from V and 2 bases from J, with 12 bases in between. This CDR3 is 16 amino acids long. Per the germline V gene, CDR1 is SGHRS and CDR2 is YFSETQ. CDR3 in amino acids: CASSLRGGHNTGELFF. The CDR3 region has the DNA TGCGCCAGCAGCTTGCGAGGGGGTCATAACACCGGGGAGCTGTTTTTT. The full variable domain, in which reference TRBV5-1 and TRBJ2-2 provide the parts outside the CDR3, is KAGVTQTPRYLIKTRGQQVTLSCSPISGHRSVSWYQQTPGQGLQFLFEYFSETQRNKGNFPGRFSGRQFSNSRSEMNVSTLELGDSALYLCASSLRGGHNTGELFFGEGSRLTVL.

V usage is TRBV4-3 and J usage is TRBJ1-5; no clear D gene. This CDR3 has 15 residues. V lost 4 bases and J lost 1, with 11 bases in between. From germline, CDR1 is LGHNA and CDR2 YSLEER. The CDR3 spells CASSLNGGSNQPQHF. In nucleotides, the CDR3 is TGCGCCAGCAGCCTTAACGGTGGGAGCAATCAGCCCCAGCATTTT.

V is TRBV9 and J is TRBJ1-2; 7 nucleotides align to TRBD1. Germline CDR1 reads SGDLS; CDR2 reads YYNGEE. Losses at the gene ends were 0 bases for V and 2 bases for J; bases not matched to a gene: 4. The CDR3 consists of 15 residues. CDR3 sequence (DNA): TGTGCCAGCAGCGTAGGAGGGACAGTCAACTATGGCTACACCTTC. Protein product: CASSVGGTVNYGYTF.

The chain links TRBV7-2 to TRBJ2-7; unclear D gene. The CDR3 length is 18 residues. CDR1 and CDR2 from the germline V gene are SGHTA and FQGNSA. Trimming removed 5 bases at V and 0 bases at J, with 23 bases between. The CDR3 sequence: CASSPLRWSLISSYEQYF. The CDR3 DNA is TGTGCCAGCAGCCCCCTCCGTTGGAGCCTGATCAGCTCCTACGAGCAGTACTTC.

The CDR3 DNA sequence: TGTGCCAGCAGCCCGGGACAGGGAAGGAACAATGAGCAGTTCTTC. Translation gives CASSPGQGRNNEQFF. This chain connects TRBV11-3 to TRBJ2-1; 9 bases map to TRBD1. With V trimmed by 5 bases and J by 5 bases, 7 bases remained unmatched. CDR1 is SGHNT, CDR2 YENEEA, per germline. The CDR3 sequence is 15 residues long.

This chain connects TRBV15 to TRBJ1-5; D is possibly TRBD1 (5 bases). The germline V gene encodes CDR1 LNHNV and CDR2 YYDKDF (reference sequence). This CDR3 has 15 residues. V was trimmed by 5 bases and J by 1 base, leaving 12 bases between them. DNA for the CDR3: TGTGCCACCAGCGTAGCGGGACGGAGCAATCAGCCCCAGCATTTT. It is translated as CATSVAGRSNQPQHF. Full variable domain (rest looked up from reference TRBV15 and TRBJ1-5): DAMVIQNPRYQVTQFGKPVTLSCSQTLNHNVMYWYQQKSSQAPKLLFHYYDKDFNNEADTPDNFQSRRPNTSFCFLDIRSPGLGDTAMYLCATSVAGRSNQPQHFGDGTRLSIL.

This sequence joins TRBV19 and TRBJ2-1; D possibly uses TRBD1 or TRBD2 (7 bases each). The germline CDR1 and CDR2 sequences are LNHDA and SQIVND (reference sequence). V was pared by 10 bases and J by 7 bases, with 17 bases between. There are 13 residues in the CDR3. The CDR3 bases are TGTGCCACTCGAGCAGGGGGAGGGAATGAGCAGTTCTTC. This encodes CATRAGGGNEQFF.

This clone was seen once. The chain is built from TRBV7-2 and TRBJ1-1; D is unclear. V dropped 2 bases and J dropped 10 bases, with 14 bases sitting between them. Germline lookup yields CDR1 SGHTA and CDR2 FQGNSA. The CDR3 has 13 amino acids. The CDR3 loop reads CASSLTGPPGAFF. The CDR3 DNA reads TGTGCCAGCAGCTTAACCGGGCCCCCAGGAGCTTTCTTT.

This clone came up once. This chain links TRBV5-1 with TRBJ2-3; D is uncertain. V was clipped by 7 bases and J by 0 bases, with 12 bases between them. CDR1 is SGHRS and CDR2 is YFSETQ in the germline V gene. This CDR3 comprises 14 residues. CDR3 protein: CASGIQASTDTQYF. The CDR3 DNA sequence: TGCGCCAGCGGAATCCAGGCGAGCACAGATACGCAGTATTTT.

The CDR3 DNA reads TGCGCCAGCAGCCAAGCTGGCACGTACAATGAGCAGTTCTTC. This gives the protein CASSQAGTYNEQFF. V and J are TRBV4-3 and TRBJ2-1; D is unclear. The germline V gene has CDR1 LGHNA and CDR2 YSLEER. Trimming stripped 1 base from V and 4 bases from J, with 8 bases between. This CDR3 has 14 residues.

This clone occurred a few times. The gene calls are TRBV6-5 and TRBJ1-1, with D hard to call. This CDR3 spans 13 amino acids. V dropped 1 base and J dropped 5 bases, with 8 bases sitting between them. The germline V gene encodes CDR1 MNHEY and CDR2 SVGAGI. The CDR3 spells CASSYFVATEAFF. The DNA of the CDR3 is TGTGCCAGCAGTTACTTTGTGGCTACTGAAGCTTTCTTT.

V usage is TRBV6-5 and J usage is TRBJ1-3; possible D gene TRBD1, 5 bases. Germline V lookup: CDR1 MNHEY, CDR2 SVGAGI. The CDR3 has 15 residues. V was shortened by 2 bases and J by 0 bases, with 8 bases between the two germline ends. The CDR3 bases are TGTGCCAGCAGTTACGGGACTATCTCTGGAAACACCATATATTTT. Residues: CASSYGTISGNTIYF.

V gene TRBV10-1 combines with J gene TRBJ1-2, with TRBD1 matching over 7 bases. CDR3 length equals 13 residues. Trimming removed 6 bases from V and 3 bases from J; junction bases left unmatched: 4. The germline V gene encodes CDR1 WNHNN and CDR2 SYGVQD (reference sequence). CDR3 DNA: TGCGCCAGCAGCAGTGGACAGGACTATGGCTACACCTTC. Protein product: CASSSGQDYGYTF.

This clone came up once. The chain links TRBV6-5 to TRBJ1-3; maybe TRBD1 (5 bases). V shed 4 bases and J shed 4 bases, with 17 bases lying between them. Germline values: CDR1 MNHEY, CDR2 SVGAGI. The CDR3 covers 16 residues. The CDR3 loop is CASSSVEGTAGNTIYF. The CDR3 DNA is TGTGCCAGCAGTTCAGTGGAGGGGACCGCCGGAAACACCATATATTTT.

The rearrangement links TRBV15 to TRBJ1-2; D is perhaps TRBD1 (5 bases). Deletions cut 0 bases from V and 6 bases from J, with 11 bases between. The CDR3 sequence is 14 residues long. Germline lookup yields CDR1 LNHNV and CDR2 YYDKDF (reference sequence). CDR3 nucleotide sequence: TGTGCCACCAGCAGAGACAGGGCGACGGATGGCTACACCTTC. It yields the protein CATSRDRATDGYTF. Full variable domain (remainder filled in from reference TRBV15 and TRBJ1-2): DAMVIQNPRYQVTQFGKPVTLSCSQTLNHNVMYWYQQKSSQAPKLLFHYYDKDFNNEADTPDNFQSRRPNTSFCFLDIRSPGLGDTAMYLCATSRDRATDGYTFGSGTRLTVV.

The chain carries TRBV5-4 and TRBJ2-3; either TRBD1 or TRBD2 may supply D (6 bases each). This CDR3 comprises 13 residues. Germline V gene lookup returns CDR1 SGHNT and CDR2 YYREEE (reference sequence). Deletions cut 9 bases from V and 2 bases from J, with 13 bases between. As DNA, the CDR3 is TGTGCCATCACGTGGGGGGCCACAGATACGCAGTATTTT. It codes for CAITWGATDTQYF.

V is TRBV7-9 and J is TRBJ2-7, with D possibly TRBD2 on 5 matching bases. Trimming removed 5 bases at V and 2 bases at J, with 16 bases between. The CDR3 runs to 15 residues. Germline V gene sequence: CDR1 SEHNR, CDR2 FQNEAQ (reference sequence). For the CDR3, the DNA is TGTGCCAGCAGCCCTGGACTCGGTCCCGCCTACGAGCAGTACTTC. It codes for CASSPGLGPAYEQYF.

V gene TRBV7-9 combines with J gene TRBJ1-6; D gene ambiguous. The CDR3 is made up of 16 amino acids. With 2 bases removed from V and 5 bases from J, the gap between germline ends came to 13 bases. Germline V CDR1 and CDR2: SEHNR, FQNEAQ (reference sequence). The DNA of the CDR3 is TGTGCCAGCAGCTTAAGCTCCACCGGGAATAATTCACCCCTCCACTTT. As protein: CASSLSSTGNNSPLHF.

The CDR3 is CASTEGGYNSPLHF. CDR3 nucleotide sequence: TGCGCCAGCACGGAAGGGGGCTATAATTCACCCCTCCACTTT. The V gene is TRBV5-1, the J gene TRBJ1-6; possible D gene TRBD1, 6 bases. Germline V lookup: CDR1 SGHRS, CDR2 YFSETQ. Trimming removed 6 bases at V and 3 bases at J, with 10 bases between. The CDR3 is 14 amino acids.

Only one count was recorded for this clone. The chain recombines TRBV19 with TRBJ1-2; a possible D gene is TRBD1 (6 bases). Trimming shortened V by 8 bases and J by 5 bases, and 21 bases separated the two germline ends. Germline-derived CDR1 and CDR2 are LNHDA and SQIVND (reference sequence). The CDR3 is 15 residues long. CDR3 bases: TGTGCCAGTCTACAAGTGGGGGCGTCCCTTTATGGCTACACCTTC. It codes for CASLQVGASLYGYTF.

The V call is TRBV5-6, the J call TRBJ1-5; no firm D call. The CDR3 is made up of 15 amino acids. Germline V gives CDR1 SGHDT, CDR2 YYEEEE. Trimming removed 2 bases at V and 9 bases at J, with 18 bases between. CDR3 sequence reads: CASSFGGPRAMPQHF. The CDR3 nucleotides read TGTGCCAGCAGCTTCGGAGGGCCAAGGGCTATGCCCCAGCATTTT. Supplemented by reference TRBV5-6 and TRBJ1-5, the full variable domain reads DAGVTQSPTHLIKTRGQQVTLRCSPKSGHDTVSWYQQALGQGPQFIFQYYEEEERQRGNFPDRFSGHQFPNYSSELNVNALLLGDSALYLCASSFGGPRAMPQHFGDGTRLSIL.

The chain joins TRBV18 to TRBJ2-2, with D possibly called TRBD1 or TRBD2 (6 bases each). Trimming removed 2 bases from V and 6 bases from J, with 19 bases in between. The CDR3 covers 17 residues. From germline, CDR1 is KGHSH and CDR2 LQKENI. The CDR3 region is CASSPGVGGGGPGELFF. The CDR3 coding sequence is TGTGCCAGCTCACCAGGTGTTGGAGGAGGGGGACCCGGGGAGCTGTTTTTT.

The genes are TRBV10-2 and TRBJ1-1, with 10 bases fitting TRBD1. Germline V gene sequence: CDR1 WSHSY, CDR2 SAAADI. This CDR3 has 14 amino acids. V dropped 8 bases and J dropped 5; count of bases not matched to a gene: 8. CDR3 sequence: CASGDRGGWTEAFF. The CDR3 DNA reads as TGCGCCAGCGGGGACAGGGGAGGGTGGACTGAAGCTTTCTTT.